The subject of this entry is one TCR beta chain. This sample was included in a study of blood T cell repertoires in COVID-19. About the research overall: PBMCs, B-cell-depleted T cells, or T cells were the source of the cDNA or gDNA that made up the material.

Original processing notes: For nucleated cells, counts were estimated from reference gene primer amplification. Generated by immunoSEQ multiplex PCR, the TCRdb table keeps only in-frame clones and is missing some. V and J calls plus clone size are reproduced from that table; the DNA served to infer D and trimming. The profile shows about 100,000 clones, approximately 84% of them singletons. This CDR3 is built from 16 residues. V was pared by 1 base and J by 5 bases, with 5 bases of the junction left unmatched. CDR1 SGHAT and CDR2 FQNNGV come from the germline V gene. The receptor's source is a man in his thirties or forties in a cohort sampled during active COVID-19. The sequenced sample was peripheral blood. The chain is built from TRBV11-2 and TRBJ2-3, with 11 bases fitting TRBD2. CDR3 residues: CASSLASGGRGDTQYF. DNA for the CDR3: TGTGCCAGCAGCTTAGCTAGCGGGGGGAGGGGAGATACGCAGTATTTT.